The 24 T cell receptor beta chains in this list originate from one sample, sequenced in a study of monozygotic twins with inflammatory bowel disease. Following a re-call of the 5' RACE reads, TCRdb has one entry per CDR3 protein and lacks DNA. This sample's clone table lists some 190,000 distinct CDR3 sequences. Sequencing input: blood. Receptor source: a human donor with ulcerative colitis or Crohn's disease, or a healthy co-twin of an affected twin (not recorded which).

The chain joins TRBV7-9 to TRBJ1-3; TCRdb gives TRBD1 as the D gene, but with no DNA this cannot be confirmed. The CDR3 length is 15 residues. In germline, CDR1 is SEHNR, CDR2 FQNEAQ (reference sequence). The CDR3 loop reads CASSWDRRSGNTIYF.

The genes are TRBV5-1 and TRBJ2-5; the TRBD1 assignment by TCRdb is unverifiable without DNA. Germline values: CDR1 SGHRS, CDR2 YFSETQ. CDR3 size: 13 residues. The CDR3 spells CASRGTAQETQYF.

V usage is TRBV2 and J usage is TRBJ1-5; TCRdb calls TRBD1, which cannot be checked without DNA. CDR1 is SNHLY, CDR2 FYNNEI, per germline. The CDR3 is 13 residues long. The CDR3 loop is CASSNREEQPQHF.

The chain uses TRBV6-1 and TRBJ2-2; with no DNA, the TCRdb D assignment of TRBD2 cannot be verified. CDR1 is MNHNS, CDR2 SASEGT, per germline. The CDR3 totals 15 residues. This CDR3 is CASRSSGVDTGELFF.

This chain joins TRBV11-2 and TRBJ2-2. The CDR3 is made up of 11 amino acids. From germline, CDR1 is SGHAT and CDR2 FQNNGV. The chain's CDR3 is CASSLFQGLFF.

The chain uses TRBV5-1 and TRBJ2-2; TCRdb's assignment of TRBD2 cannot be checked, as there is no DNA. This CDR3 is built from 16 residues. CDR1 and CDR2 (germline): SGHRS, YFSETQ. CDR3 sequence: CASSAVVAGNTGELFF.

The CDR3 reads CSVVLTGNTEAFF. V and J are TRBV29-1 and TRBJ1-1; the TCRdb D gene call, TRBD1, has no DNA to confirm it. In germline, CDR1 is SQVTM, CDR2 ANQGSEA. The CDR3 has 13 residues. Together with reference TRBV29-1 and TRBJ1-1, the CDR3 gives the full variable domain: SAVISQKPSRDICQRGTSLTIQCQVDSQVTMMFWYRQQPGQSLTLIATANQGSEATYESGFVIDKFPISRPNLTFSTLTVSNMSPEDSSIYLCSVVLTGNTEAFFGQGTRLTVV.

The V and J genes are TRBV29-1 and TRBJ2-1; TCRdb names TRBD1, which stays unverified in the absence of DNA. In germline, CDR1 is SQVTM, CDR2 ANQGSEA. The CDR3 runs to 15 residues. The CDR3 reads CSATPQGALQAIQFF.

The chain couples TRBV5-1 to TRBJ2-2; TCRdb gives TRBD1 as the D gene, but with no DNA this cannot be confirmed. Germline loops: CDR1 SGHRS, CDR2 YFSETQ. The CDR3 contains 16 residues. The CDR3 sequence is CASSLRAPVADGELFF. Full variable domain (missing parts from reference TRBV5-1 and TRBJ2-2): KAGVTQTPRYLIKTRGQQVTLSCSPISGHRSVSWYQQTPGQGLQFLFEYFSETQRNKGNFPGRFSGRQFSNSRSEMNVSTLELGDSALYLCASSLRAPVADGELFFGEGSRLTVL.

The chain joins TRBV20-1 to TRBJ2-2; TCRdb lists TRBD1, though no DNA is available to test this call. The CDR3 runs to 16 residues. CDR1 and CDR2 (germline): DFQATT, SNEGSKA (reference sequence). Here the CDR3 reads CSARDLPGRNTGELFF.

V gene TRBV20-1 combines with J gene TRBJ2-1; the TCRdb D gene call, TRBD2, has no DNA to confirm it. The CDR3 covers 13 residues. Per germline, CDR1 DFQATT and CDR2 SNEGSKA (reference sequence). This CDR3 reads CSGGTASYNEQFF.

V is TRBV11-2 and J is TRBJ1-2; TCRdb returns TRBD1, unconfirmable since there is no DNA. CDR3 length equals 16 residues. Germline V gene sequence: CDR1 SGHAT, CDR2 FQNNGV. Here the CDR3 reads CASSLSGGQGNYGYTF. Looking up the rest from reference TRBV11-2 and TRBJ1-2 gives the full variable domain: EAGVAQSPRYKIIEKRQSVAFWCNPISGHATLYWYQQILGQGPKLLIQFQNNGVVDDSQLPKDRFSAERLKGVDSTLKIQPAKLEDSAVYLCASSLSGGQGNYGYTFGSGTRLTVV.

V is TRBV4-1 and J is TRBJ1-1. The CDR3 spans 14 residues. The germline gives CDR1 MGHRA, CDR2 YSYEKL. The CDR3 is CASSQGDTNTEAFF.

This chain's CDR3 is CASSTYIRDKKDTQYF. The chain joins TRBV6-2 or TRBV6-3 to TRBJ2-3; checking the TCRdb D call of TRBD1 is not possible without DNA. Germline loops: CDR1 MNHEY, CDR2 SVGEGT. The CDR3 has 16 amino acids.

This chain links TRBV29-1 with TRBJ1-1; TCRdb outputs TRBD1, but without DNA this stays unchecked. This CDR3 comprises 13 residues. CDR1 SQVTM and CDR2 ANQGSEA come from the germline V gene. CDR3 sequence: CSVTGRLTTEAFF.

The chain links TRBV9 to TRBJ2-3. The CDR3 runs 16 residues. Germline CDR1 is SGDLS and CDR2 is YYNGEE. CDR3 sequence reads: CASSVGVTPSTDTQYF.

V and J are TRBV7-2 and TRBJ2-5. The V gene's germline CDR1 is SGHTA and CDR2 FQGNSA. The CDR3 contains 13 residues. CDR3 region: CASSLFRQETQYF.

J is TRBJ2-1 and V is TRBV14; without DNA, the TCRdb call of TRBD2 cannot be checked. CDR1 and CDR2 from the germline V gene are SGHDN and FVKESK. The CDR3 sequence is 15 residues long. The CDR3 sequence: CASSPGLAGVNEQFF. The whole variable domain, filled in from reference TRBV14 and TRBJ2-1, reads EAGVTQFPSHSVIEKGQTVTLRCDPISGHDNLYWYRRVMGKEIKFLLHFVKESKQDESGMPNNRFLAERTGGTYSTLKVQPAELEDSGVYFCASSPGLAGVNEQFFGPGTRLTVL.

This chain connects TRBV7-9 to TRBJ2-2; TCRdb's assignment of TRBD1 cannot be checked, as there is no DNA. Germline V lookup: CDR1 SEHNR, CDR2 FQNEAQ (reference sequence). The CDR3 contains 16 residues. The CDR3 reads CASPNGEPSNTGELFF.

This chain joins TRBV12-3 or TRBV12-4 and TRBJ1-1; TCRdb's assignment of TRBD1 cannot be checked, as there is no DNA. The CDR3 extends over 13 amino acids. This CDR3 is CASMGLMNTEAFF.

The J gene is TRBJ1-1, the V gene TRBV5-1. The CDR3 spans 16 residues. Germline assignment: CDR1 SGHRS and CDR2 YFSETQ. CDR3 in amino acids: CASSPGGGLVGTEAFF. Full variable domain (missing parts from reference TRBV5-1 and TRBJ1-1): KAGVTQTPRYLIKTRGQQVTLSCSPISGHRSVSWYQQTPGQGLQFLFEYFSETQRNKGNFPGRFSGRQFSNSRSEMNVSTLELGDSALYLCASSPGGGLVGTEAFFGQGTRLTVV.

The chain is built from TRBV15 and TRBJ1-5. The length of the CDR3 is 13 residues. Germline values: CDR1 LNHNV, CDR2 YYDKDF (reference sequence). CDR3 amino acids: CATSRGRNQPQHF.

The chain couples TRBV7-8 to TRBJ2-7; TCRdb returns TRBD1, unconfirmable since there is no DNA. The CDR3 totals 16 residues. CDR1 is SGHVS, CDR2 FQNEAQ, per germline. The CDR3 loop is CASSYRSGIGAGEQYF.

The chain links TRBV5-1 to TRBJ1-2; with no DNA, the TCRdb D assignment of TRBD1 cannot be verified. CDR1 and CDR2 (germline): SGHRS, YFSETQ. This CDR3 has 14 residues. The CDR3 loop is CASSLDNQSGGYTF.